This TCR beta chain was recovered during a study of blood T cell repertoires in COVID-19. On the study more broadly: Samples of COVID-19 (acute and convalescent) were obtained from the United States, Italy and Spain. PBMCs, B-cell-depleted T cells, or T cells were the source of the cDNA or gDNA that made up the material.

Germline CDR1 is SGHTA and CDR2 is FQGNSA. V gave up 5 bases and J gave up 5 bases, with 11 bases separating them. The CDR3 is made up of 13 amino acids. Original methodology: Estimation of nucleated cell counts relied on the amplification of reference gene primers. Produced via immunoSEQ multiplex PCR; TCRdb's table is partial and in-frame only. V and J calls and clone size are copied from that table; D and trimming were computed from the DNA. The sample carries 90,000 to 100,000 clones, 70% to 90% recorded once. This receptor was obtained from a human donor in a cohort sampled during active COVID-19. The rearrangement joins TRBV7-2 to TRBJ2-3; the D gene is possibly TRBD2 (6 bases). The source material was peripheral blood. CDR3 loop: CASSIGGGDTQYF. DNA for the CDR3: TGTGCCAGCAGCATCGGGGGAGGAGATACGCAGTATTTT.